This T cell receptor (beta chain) comes out of a study of blood T cell repertoires in COVID-19 (TCRdb year 2020). Regarding the complete study: The collaborator samples originated in the United States, Italy and Spain and spanned the acute and convalescent phases of COVID-19. The material from the prospective study consisted of cDNA or gDNA derived from T cells, B-cell-depleted T cells, or PBMCs. Subjects who had been exposed to COVID-19, were actively infected with it, or had recovered from it provided the deeply sampled blood TCRbeta repertoires that made up the dataset. A freely available public database, intended as a resource for researchers studying the immune response to SARS-CoV-2, is where the repertoires were released. The samples were drawn from two sources: the first 160 participants of the ongoing ImmuneRACE study, and 950 to 1,500 subjects contributed by 6 global collaborators. Sample metadata almost always included a de-identified subject ID, COVID-19 status, age in years and sex. Where available, HLA class I and class II types were obtained from metadata supplied by the sample provider rather than from assay-based typing. Findings and caveats that apply to the study as a whole: How much clinical and demographic metadata was included differed by source and by participant, and the metadata was provided uncurated.

In this sample, this clone turned up a few times. Its antigen has not been determined. No base quality information exists; no much larger clone differs at one position. TCRbeta CDR3 regions were amplified from genomic DNA by means of the immunoSEQ Assay, a bias-controlled multiplex PCR. In the original analysis: Nucleated cell counts per sample were estimated from amplification of reference gene primers within the assay. To quantify the absolute abundance of each unique TCRbeta CDR3 rearrangement, sequence reads were collapsed and filtered. For each sample, productive Simpson clonality was calculated by taking the square root of Simpson's diversity index across productive rearrangements. The source is immuneACCESS, and TCRdb retained only in-frame sequences with V and J called. Part of the clones is not carried over; for the studies checked, unresolved V genes explain less than half of this, and the remainder is unexplained. V, J and clone size were drawn from that table, and D and trimming were deduced from the DNA. This sample is represented by about 190,000 clones; around 86% of them were singletons. The ten largest account for around 6.6% of the sample.

Whole blood was collected in K2EDTA tubes by collaborating institutions according to the institutions' own protocols. For TCRbeta analysis, collaborators shipped samples as frozen whole blood, isolated PBMCs, or DNA extracted from either of those sample types. V has 7 bases trimmed and J has 3 bases trimmed; junction bases matching no gene number 8. Including the terminal cysteine and phenylalanine, the CDR3 comprises 14 residues. The entry retains the CDR3 DNA only, 42 bases that are in frame from base 1. CDR1 and CDR2, looked up from the germline V gene (reference sequence), are MNHEY and SMNVEV. The clonotype comes from a man between 35 and 55 years old with acute or convalescent COVID-19. The sample was peripheral blood. The V and J genes are TRBV27 and TRBJ2-7, with 8 bases matching TRBD2. The CDR3 protein: CASKVSGGYYEQYF. The sequence in DNA is TGTGCCAGCAAAGTGAGCGGGGGATACTACGAGCAGTACTTC.